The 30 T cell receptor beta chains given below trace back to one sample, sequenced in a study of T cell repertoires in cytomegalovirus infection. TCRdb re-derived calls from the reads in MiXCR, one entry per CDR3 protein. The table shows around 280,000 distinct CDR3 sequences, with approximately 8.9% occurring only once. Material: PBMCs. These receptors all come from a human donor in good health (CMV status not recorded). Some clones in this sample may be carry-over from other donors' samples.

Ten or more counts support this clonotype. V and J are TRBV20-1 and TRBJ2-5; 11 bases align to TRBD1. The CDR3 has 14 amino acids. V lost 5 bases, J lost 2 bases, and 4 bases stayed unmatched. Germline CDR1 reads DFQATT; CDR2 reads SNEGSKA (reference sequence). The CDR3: CSAPGQGAQETQYF. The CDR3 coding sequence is TGCAGTGCTCCCGGACAGGGGGCTCAAGAGACCCAGTACTTC.

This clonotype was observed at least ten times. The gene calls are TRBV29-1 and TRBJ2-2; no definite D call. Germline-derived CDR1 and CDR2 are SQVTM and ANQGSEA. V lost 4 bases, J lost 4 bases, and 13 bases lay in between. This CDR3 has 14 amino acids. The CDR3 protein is CSVGRLSGTGELFF. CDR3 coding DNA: TGCAGCGTTGGCAGGTTATCTGGCACCGGGGAGCTGTTTTTT.

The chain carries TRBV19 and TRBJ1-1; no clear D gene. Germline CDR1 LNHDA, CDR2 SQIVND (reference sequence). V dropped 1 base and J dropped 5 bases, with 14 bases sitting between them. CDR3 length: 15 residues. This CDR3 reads CASSIVGRERTEAFF. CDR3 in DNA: TGTGCCAGTAGTATAGTCGGAAGAGAAAGGACTGAAGCTTTCTTT. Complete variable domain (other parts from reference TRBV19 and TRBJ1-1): DGGITQSPKYLFRKEGQNVTLSCEQNLNHDAMYWYRQDPGQGLRLIYYSQIVNDFQKGDIAEGYSVSREKKESFPLTVTSAQKNPTAFYLCASSIVGRERTEAFFGQGTRLTVV.

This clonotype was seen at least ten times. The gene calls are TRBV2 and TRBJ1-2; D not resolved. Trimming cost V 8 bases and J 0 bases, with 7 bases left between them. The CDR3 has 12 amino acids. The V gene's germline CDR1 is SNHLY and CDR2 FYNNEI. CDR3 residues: CASHRANYGYTF. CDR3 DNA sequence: TGTGCCAGCCATAGGGCTAACTATGGCTACACCTTC. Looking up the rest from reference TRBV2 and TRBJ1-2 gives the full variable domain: EPEVTQTPSHQVTQMGQEVILRCVPISNHLYFYWYRQILGQKVEFLVSFYNNEISEKSEIFDDQFSVERPDGSNFTLKIRSTKLEDSAMYFCASHRANYGYTFGSGTRLTVV.

The DNA of the CDR3 is TGTGCCAGTAGTATAAGGAACAGGGGATCTGAGCAGTTCTTC. Translation: CASSIRNRGSEQFF. The rearrangement links TRBV19 to TRBJ2-1; 7 bases are a match to TRBD1. This CDR3 has 14 residues. The germline gives CDR1 LNHDA, CDR2 SQIVND (reference sequence). V lost 2 bases to trimming and J lost 9 bases; unmatched junction nucleotides: 7.

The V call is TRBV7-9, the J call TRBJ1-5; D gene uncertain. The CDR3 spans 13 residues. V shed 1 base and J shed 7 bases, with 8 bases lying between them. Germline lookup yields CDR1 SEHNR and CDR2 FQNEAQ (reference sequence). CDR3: CASSLEARQPQHF. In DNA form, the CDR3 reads TGTGCCAGCAGCTTAGAGGCACGGCAGCCCCAGCATTTT. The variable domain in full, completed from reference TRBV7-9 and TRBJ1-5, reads DTGVSQNPRHKITKRGQNVTFRCDPISEHNRLYWYRQTLGQGPEFLTYFQNEAQLEKSRLLSDRFSAERPKGSFSTLEIQRTEQGDSAMYLCASSLEARQPQHFGDGTRLSIL.

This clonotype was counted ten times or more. CDR3 in amino acids: CASSQPDRMNTEAFF. The CDR3 DNA reads as TGTGCCAGCAGCCAACCCGACAGGATGAACACTGAAGCTTTCTTT. V usage is TRBV3-1 and J usage is TRBJ1-1; maybe TRBD1 (6 bases). The CDR3 consists of 15 residues. Between the trimmed V and J ends, which lost 2 bases and 0 bases, there was a span of 10 bases. Germline V gene lookup returns CDR1 LGHDT and CDR2 YNNKEL (reference sequence).

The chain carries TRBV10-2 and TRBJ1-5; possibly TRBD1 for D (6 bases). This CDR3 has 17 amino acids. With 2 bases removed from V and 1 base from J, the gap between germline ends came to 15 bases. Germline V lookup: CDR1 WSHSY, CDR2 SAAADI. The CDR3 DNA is TGCGCCAGCAGTGAGATGGCAGGGGTGGCGAGCAATCAGCCCCAGCATTTT. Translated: CASSEMAGVASNQPQHF.

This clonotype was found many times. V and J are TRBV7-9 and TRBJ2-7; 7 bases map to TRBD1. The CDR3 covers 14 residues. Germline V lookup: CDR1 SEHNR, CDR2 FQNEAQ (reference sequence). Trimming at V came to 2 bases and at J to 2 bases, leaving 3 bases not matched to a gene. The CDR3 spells CASSLQQGTYEQYF. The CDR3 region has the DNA TGTGCCAGCAGCTTACAACAGGGGACCTACGAGCAGTACTTC.

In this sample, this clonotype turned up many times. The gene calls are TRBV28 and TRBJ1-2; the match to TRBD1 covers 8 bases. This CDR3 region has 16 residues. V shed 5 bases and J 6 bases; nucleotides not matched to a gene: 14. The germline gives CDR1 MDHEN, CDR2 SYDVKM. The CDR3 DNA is TGTGCCAGCAGTCCGGGACAGGTCCTAGGAAACGATGGCTACACCTTC. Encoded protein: CASSPGQVLGNDGYTF.

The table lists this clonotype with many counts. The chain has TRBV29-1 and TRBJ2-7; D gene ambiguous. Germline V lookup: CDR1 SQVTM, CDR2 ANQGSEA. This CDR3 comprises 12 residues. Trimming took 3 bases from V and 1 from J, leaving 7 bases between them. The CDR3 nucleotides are TGCAGCGTTGAGGTCGCTTCCTACGAGCAGTACTTC. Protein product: CSVEVASYEQYF.

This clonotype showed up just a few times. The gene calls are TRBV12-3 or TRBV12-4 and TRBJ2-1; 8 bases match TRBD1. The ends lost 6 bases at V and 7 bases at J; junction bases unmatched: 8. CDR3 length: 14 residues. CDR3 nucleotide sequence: TGTGCCAGCAGCTTCTTGGGACAGGTGAATGAGCAGTTCTTC. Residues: CASSFLGQVNEQFF.

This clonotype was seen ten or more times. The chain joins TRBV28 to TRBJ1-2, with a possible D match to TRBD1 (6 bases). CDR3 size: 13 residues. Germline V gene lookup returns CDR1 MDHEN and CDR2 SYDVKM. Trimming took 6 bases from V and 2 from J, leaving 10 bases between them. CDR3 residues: CASSSGHNYGYTF. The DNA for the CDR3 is TGTGCCAGCAGCTCGGGACACAACTATGGCTACACCTTC.

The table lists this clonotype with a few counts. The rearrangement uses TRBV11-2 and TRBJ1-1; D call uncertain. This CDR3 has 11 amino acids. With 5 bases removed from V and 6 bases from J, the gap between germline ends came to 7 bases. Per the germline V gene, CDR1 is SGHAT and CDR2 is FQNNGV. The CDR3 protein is CASSLPPEAFF. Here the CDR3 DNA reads TGTGCCAGCAGCCTGCCCCCTGAAGCTTTCTTT.

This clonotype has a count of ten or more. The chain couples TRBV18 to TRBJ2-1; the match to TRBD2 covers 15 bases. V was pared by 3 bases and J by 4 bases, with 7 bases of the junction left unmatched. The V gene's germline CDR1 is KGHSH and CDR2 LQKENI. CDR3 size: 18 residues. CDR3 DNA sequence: TGTGCCAGCTCACCGGGACTAGCGGGGGGCCCGAGATACAATGAGCAGTTCTTC. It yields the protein CASSPGLAGGPRYNEQFF.

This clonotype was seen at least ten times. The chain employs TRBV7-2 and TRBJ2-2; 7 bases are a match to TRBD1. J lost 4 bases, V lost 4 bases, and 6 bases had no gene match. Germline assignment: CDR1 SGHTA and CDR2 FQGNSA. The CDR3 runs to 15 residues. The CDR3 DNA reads TGTGCCAGCAGCTCCCGACAGGGTGGCACCGGGGAGCTGTTTTTT. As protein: CASSSRQGGTGELFF.

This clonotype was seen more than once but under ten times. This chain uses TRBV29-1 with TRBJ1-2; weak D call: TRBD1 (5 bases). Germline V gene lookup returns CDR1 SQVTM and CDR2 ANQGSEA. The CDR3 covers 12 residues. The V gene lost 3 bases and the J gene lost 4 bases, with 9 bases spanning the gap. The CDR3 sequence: CSVDRTFYGYTF. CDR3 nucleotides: TGCAGCGTTGATAGGACATTCTATGGCTACACCTTC.

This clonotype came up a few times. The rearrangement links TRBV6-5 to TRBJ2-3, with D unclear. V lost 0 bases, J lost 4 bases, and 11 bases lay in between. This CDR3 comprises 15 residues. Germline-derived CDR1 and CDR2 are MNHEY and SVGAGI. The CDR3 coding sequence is TGTGCCAGCAGTTACTCGATTCATTTTGCAGATACGCAGTATTTT. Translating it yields CASSYSIHFADTQYF.

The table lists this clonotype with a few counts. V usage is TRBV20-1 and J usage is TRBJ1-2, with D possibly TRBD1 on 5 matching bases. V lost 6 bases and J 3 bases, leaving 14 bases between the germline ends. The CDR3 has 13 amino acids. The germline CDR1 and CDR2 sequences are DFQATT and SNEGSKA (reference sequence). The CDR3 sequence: CSAFRDGDYGYTF. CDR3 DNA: TGCAGTGCGTTCCGGGACGGGGACTATGGCTACACCTTC.

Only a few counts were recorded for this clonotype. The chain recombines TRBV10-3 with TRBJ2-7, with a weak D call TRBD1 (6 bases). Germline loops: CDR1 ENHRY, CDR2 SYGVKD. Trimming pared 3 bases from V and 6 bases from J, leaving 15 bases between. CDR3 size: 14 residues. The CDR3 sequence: CAISDPDQGSEQYF. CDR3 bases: TGTGCCATCAGTGACCCCGATCAGGGGAGCGAGCAGTACTTC.

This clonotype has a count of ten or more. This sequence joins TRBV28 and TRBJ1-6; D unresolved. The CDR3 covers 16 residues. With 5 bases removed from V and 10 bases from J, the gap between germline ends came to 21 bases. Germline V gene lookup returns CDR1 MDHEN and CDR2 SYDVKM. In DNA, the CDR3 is TGTGCCAGCAGTAAGGAATCGACGGTACTGGGGTCACCCCTCCACTTT. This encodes CASSKESTVLGSPLHF.

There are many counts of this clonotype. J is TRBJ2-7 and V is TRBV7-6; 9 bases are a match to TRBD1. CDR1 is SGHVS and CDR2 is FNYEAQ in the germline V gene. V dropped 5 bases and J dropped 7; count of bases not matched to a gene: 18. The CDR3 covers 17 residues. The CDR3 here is CASSPSPPGQGLTEQYF. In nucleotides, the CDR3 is TGTGCCAGCAGCCCCAGCCCTCCGGGACAGGGACTTACAGAGCAGTACTTC.

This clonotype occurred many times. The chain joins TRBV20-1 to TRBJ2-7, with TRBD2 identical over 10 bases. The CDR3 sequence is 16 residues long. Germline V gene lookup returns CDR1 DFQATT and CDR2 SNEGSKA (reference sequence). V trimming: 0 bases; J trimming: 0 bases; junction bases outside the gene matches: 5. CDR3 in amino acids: CSARDPSGGFSYEQYV. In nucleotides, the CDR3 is TGCAGTGCTAGAGATCCTAGCGGGGGATTCTCCTACGAGCAGTACGTC.

CDR3 in amino acids: CASSSDAVYGYTF. CDR3 sequence (DNA): TGCGCCAGCAGCTCGGACGCGGTCTATGGCTACACCTTC. The chain joins TRBV5-1 to TRBJ1-2; D is uncertain. The CDR3 spans 13 residues. V lost 3 bases, J lost 4 bases, and 10 bases lay in between. Per germline, CDR1 SGHRS and CDR2 YFSETQ.

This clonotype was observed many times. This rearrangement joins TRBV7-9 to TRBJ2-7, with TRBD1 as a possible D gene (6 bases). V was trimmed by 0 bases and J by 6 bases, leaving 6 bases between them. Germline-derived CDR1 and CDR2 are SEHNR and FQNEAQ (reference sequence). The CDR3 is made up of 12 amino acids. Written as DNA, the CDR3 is TGTGCCAGCAGCTTAGCAGGGGGCGAGCAGTACGTC. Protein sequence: CASSLAGGEQYV.

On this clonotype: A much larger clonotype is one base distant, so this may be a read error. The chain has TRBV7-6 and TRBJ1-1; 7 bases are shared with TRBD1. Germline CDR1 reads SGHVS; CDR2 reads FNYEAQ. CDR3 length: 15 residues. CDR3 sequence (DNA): TGTGTCAGCAGCCCATGGGACAGCCAGAACACTGAAGCTTTCTTT. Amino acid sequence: CVSSPWDSQNTEAFF.

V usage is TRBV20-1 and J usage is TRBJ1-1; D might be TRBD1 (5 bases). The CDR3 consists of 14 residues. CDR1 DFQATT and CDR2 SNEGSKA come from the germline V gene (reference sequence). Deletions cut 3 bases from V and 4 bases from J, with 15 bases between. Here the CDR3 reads CSARGTPGTTEAFF. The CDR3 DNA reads TGCAGTGCTAGGGGGACGCCAGGCACCACTGAAGCTTTCTTT.

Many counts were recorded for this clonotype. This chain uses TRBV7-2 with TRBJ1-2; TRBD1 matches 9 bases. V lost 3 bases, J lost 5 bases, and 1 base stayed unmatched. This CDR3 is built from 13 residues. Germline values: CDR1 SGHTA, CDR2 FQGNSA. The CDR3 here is CASSLDRGYGYTF. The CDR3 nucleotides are TGTGCCAGCAGCTTGGACAGGGGTTATGGCTACACCTTC.

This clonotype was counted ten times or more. CDR3 in amino acids: CASSLARQEPQHF. DNA for the CDR3: TGTGCCAGCAGTTTAGCTCGTCAAGAGCCCCAGCATTTT. V gene TRBV12-3 or TRBV12-4 combines with J gene TRBJ1-5; D remains ambiguous. Trimming took off 0 bases at V and 8 bases at J, with 8 bases between the two ends. There are 13 residues in the CDR3.

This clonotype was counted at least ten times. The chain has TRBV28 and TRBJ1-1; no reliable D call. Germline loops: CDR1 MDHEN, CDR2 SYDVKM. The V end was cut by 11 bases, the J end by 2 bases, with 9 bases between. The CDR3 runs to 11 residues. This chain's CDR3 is CASRRNTEAFF. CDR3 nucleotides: TGTGCCTCCCGGCGAAACACTGAAGCTTTCTTT.